The next 10 T cell receptor beta chains were all read from a single sample in a study of blood T cell repertoires in COVID-19. The data were produced by immunoSEQ multiplex PCR, yet TCRdb's version contains in-frame clones alone and is incomplete. The repertoire consists of a few hundred thousand clones, with 70% to 85% occurring once and the leading ten covering roughly 1.3%. The sequenced sample was PBMCs or T cells enriched from blood (not recorded which). The receptors were gathered from a woman aged 35 to 49 with acute COVID-19.

With regard to this clone: The junction differs from germline at one of its ends, possibly a read error. The chain uses TRBV25-1 and TRBJ2-1, with D maybe TRBD2 (6 bases). Germline V gene lookup returns CDR1 MGHDK and CDR2 SYGVNS. The CDR3 totals 17 residues. CDR3 coding DNA: TGTGCCAGCAGTGAAGGGTTTCCGGGAGTTAGGGCGAATGTGCAGTTCTTC. This sequence encodes CASSEGFPGVRANVQFF. Drawing the rest from reference TRBV25-1 and TRBJ2-1, the complete variable domain is EADIYQTPRYLVIGTGKKITLECSQTMGHDKMYWYQQDPGMELHLIHYSYGVNSTEKGDLSSESTVSRIRTEHFPLTLESARPSHTSQYLCASSEGFPGVRANVQFFGPGTRLTVL.

This clone was picked up a small number of times. The chain joins TRBV24-1 to TRBJ2-1; TRBD2 matches at 7 bases. The germline V gene has CDR1 KGHDR and CDR2 SFDVKD. J lost 10 bases, V lost 6 bases, and 2 bases had no gene match. The CDR3 is 11 amino acids. The CDR3 region is CATSSLAEQFF. CDR3 DNA: TGTGCCACCAGTTCACTAGCGGAGCAGTTCTTC.

The J gene is TRBJ2-7, the V gene TRBV19; 10 bases line up with TRBD1. Germline V gene data show CDR1 as LNHDA and CDR2 as SQIVND (reference sequence). The CDR3 runs 13 residues. J was trimmed by 2 bases and V by 10 bases; bases with no gene match: 5. CDR3 region: CATRDRGAYEQYF. The CDR3 DNA sequence: TGTGCCACCCGGGACAGGGGAGCCTACGAGCAGTACTTC.

V is TRBV9 and J is TRBJ1-1; possible D gene TRBD1, 5 bases. CDR3 length equals 13 residues. Trimming took off 7 bases at V and 4 bases at J, with 14 bases between the two ends. CDR1 and CDR2 from the germline V gene are SGDLS and YYNGEE. CDR3 sequence (DNA): TGTGCCAGCCTGCGGGGGGAGAGCACTGAAGCTTTCTTT. This encodes CASLRGESTEAFF.

The chain combines TRBV5-5 with TRBJ1-2; 9 bases line up with TRBD1. In germline, CDR1 is SGHKS, CDR2 YYEKEE (reference sequence). The CDR3 has 16 residues. V was clipped by 5 bases and J by 3 bases; unmatched bases: 11. The CDR3 DNA sequence: TGTGCCAGCAGTTCTTTGCCACAGGGGGCTGACTATGGCTACACCTTC. Its translation is CASSSLPQGADYGYTF.

The chain employs TRBV6-5 and TRBJ1-5; TRBD1 might be the D (5 bases). Per the germline V gene, CDR1 is MNHEY and CDR2 is SVGAGI. V shed 7 bases and J shed 5 bases, with 12 bases lying between them. The CDR3 is 13 amino acids. The CDR3, as DNA: TGTGCCAGCAAAAGTGGGGGGGATCAGCCCCAGCATTTT. It is translated as CASKSGGDQPQHF.

CDR3: CASTPETTLTDTQYF. CDR3 in DNA: TGTGCCAGCACCCCGGAGACTACCCTCACAGATACGCAGTATTTT. This sequence joins TRBV7-2 and TRBJ2-3; a possible D gene is TRBD2 (5 bases). Germline V CDR1 and CDR2: SGHTA, FQGNSA. The CDR3 loop spans 15 amino acids. With 7 bases removed from V and 2 bases from J, the gap between germline ends came to 16 bases.

The V and J genes are TRBV10-3 and TRBJ2-7; possible D gene TRBD2, 5 bases. V lost 2 bases and J lost 4, with 21 bases in between. There are 17 residues in the CDR3. Germline V gene data show CDR1 as ENHRY and CDR2 as SYGVKD. The CDR3 reads CAISEPGNPLGIYEQYF. DNA of the CDR3: TGTGCCATCAGTGAGCCGGGGAACCCCCTGGGAATATACGAGCAGTACTTC.

This clone appeared once. V and J are TRBV19 and TRBJ1-2; 7 positions agree with TRBD1. Looked up from germline, CDR1 is LNHDA and CDR2 is SQIVND (reference sequence). Trimming cost V 3 bases and J 8 bases; bases outside gene matches: 12. The CDR3 has 15 residues. The CDR3 nucleotides read TGTGCCAGTAGTATCTTGACAGGGTGGACCCACGGCTACACCTTC. Translated: CASSILTGWTHGYTF.

The gene calls are TRBV7-2 and TRBJ2-5; 10 nucleotides agree with TRBD2. Losses at the gene ends were 5 bases for V and 4 bases for J; bases not matched to a gene: 10. CDR3 length: 16 amino acids. CDR1 and CDR2 (germline): SGHTA, FQGNSA. The CDR3 nucleotides are TGTGCCAGCAGCCTGGATAGCGGGGGGCACGGAGAGACCCAGTACTTC. Translated: CASSLDSGGHGETQYF.